The T cell receptor beta chain under discussion was sequenced for a study of blood T cells in healthy people across ages. This CDR3 is 16 amino acids long. The V gene's germline CDR1 is SQVTM and CDR2 ANQGSEA. Unmatched junction bases numbered 9, after V lost 2 bases and J lost 3 bases. Alongside a J-beta primer mix, a sample-barcoded 5' primer served in a second PCR lasting 7 to 11 cycles. TCRdb re-derived calls from the 5' RACE reads in MiXCR, one entry per CDR3 protein. This sample has roughly 700,000 distinct CDR3 sequences, with approximately 25% found just once. This sample was also put to use in a study of T cells of mothers and their children.

This sequence originates from a boy aged 10-17 years in good health. The sequencing sample was made of blood. The genes are TRBV29-1 and TRBJ2-2, with 7 bases lining up with TRBD1. In DNA form, the CDR3 reads TGCAGCGTTGAATCGGGCGAGGGGGCTGACACCGGGGAGCTGTTTTTT. Its protein is CSVESGEGADTGELFF.